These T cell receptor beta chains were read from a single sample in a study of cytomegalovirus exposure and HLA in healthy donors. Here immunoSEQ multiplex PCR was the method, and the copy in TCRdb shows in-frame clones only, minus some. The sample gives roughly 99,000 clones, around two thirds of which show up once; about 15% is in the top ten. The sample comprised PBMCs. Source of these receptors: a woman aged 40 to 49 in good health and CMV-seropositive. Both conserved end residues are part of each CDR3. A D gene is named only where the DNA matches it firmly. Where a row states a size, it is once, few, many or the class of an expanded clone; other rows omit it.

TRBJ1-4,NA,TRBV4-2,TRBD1,TGTGCCAGCAGCCGGGACAGGGGGCGTGAAAAACTGTTTTTT,CASSRDRGREKLFF
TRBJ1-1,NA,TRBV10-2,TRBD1,TGCGCCACCCAGAAGGGGGCGAACACTGAAGCTTTCTTT,CATQKGANTEAFF
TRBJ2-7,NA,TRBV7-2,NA,TGTGCCAGCAGCTCCCTGGACGGGGTCGAGCAGTACTTC,CASSSLDGVEQYF
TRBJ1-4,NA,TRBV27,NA,TGTGCCAGCAGTTTAATGGGACTTGCTAATGAAAAACTGTTTTTT,CASSLMGLANEKLFF
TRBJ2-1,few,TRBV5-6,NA,TGTGCCAGCAGCCAGGGATCACCCTACAATGAGCAGTTCTTC,CASSQGSPYNEQFF
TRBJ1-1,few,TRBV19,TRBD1,TGTGCCAGTAGTAGGGACAGGGGGAGAAGGATGAACACTGAAGCTTTCTTT,CASSRDRGRRMNTEAFF
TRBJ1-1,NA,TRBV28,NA,TGTGCCAGCAGCTTTTCGACAGAGGTGTCTCGAGCTTTCTTT,CASSFSTEVSRAFF
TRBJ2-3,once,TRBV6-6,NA,TGTGCCAGCACCCGCGGGGCGGGGGCCCCCCCGGATACGCAGTATTTT,CASTRGAGAPPDTQYF
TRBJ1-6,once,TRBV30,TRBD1,TGTGCCTGGATTAGCCCCGGACAGGGAACGAATTCACCCCTCCACTTT,CAWISPGQGTNSPLHF
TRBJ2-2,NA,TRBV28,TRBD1,TGTGCCAGCATATCCGGGACAGTTCCCGGGGAGCTGTTTTTT,CASISGTVPGELFF
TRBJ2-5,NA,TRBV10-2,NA,TGCGCCAGCAGTGAGTCGTTTAGCACTACCTACCAGTACTTC,CASSESFSTTYQYF
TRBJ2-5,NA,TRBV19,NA,TGTGCCAGTAGTATAGGAAGCGGCAGGGCGGGGGAGACCCAGTACTTC,CASSIGSGRAGETQYF
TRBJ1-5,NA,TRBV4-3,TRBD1,TGCGCCAGCAGCCAAGATCACAGGGGGCAGCCCCAGCATTTT,CASSQDHRGQPQHF
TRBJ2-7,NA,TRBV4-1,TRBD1,TGCGCCAGCAGCCAACAGGACAGGGAAACCTACGAGCAGTACTTC,CASSQQDRETYEQYF
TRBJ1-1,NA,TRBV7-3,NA,TGTGCCAGCAGCTTAACAGGGGGTCTCGAAGCTTTCTTT,CASSLTGGLEAFF
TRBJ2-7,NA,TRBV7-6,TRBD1,TGTGCCAGCAGCCCATACAGGGGGCTAGTACAGGACGAGCAGTACTTC,CASSPYRGLVQDEQYF
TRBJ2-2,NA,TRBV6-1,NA,TGTGCCAGCAGGGTAGCGACGGCCGGGGAGCTGTTTTTT,CASRVATAGELFF
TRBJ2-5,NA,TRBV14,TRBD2,TGTGCCAGCAGCCAAATGCTAGCGGGGGAACATCAAGAGACCCAGTACTTC,CASSQMLAGEHQETQYF
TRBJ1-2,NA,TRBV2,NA,TGTGCCAGCAGTGAGATGGGGGGTATCTATGGCTACACCTTC,CASSEMGGIYGYTF
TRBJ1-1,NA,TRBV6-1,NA,TGTGCCAGCAGTTGGTCACTTATCATGAACACTGAAGCTTTCTTT,CASSWSLIMNTEAFF
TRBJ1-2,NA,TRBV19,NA,TGTGCCAGTAGTTCTTTTTTTATCGAGTATGGCTACACCTTC,CASSSFFIEYGYTF
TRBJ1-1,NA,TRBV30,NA,TGTGCCTGGAACGTCGGCAGGGGATCAGGGGCTTTCTTT,CAWNVGRGSGAFF
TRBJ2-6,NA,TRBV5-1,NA,TGCGCCAGCAGCTTGGATCTGTCTGGGGCCAACGTCCTGACTTTC,CASSLDLSGANVLTF
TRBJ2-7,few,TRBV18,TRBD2,TGTGCCAGCTCACCCCCGGGACTAGGTCCCTACGAGCAGTACTTC,CASSPPGLGPYEQYF
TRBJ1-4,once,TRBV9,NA,TGTGCCAGCAGCCCCGAACGGACAGCAACTAATGAAAAACTGTTTTTT,CASSPERTATNEKLFF
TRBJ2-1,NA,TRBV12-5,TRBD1,TGTGCTAGTGGGTCGGACAGGGAACTTGAGCAGTTCTTC,CASGSDRELEQFF
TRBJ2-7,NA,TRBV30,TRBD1,TGTGCCTGGAGTCCCGGACAGGGAGATGAGCAGTACTTC,CAWSPGQGDEQYF
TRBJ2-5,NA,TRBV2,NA,TGTGCCAGCAGTGACAGGGGCCTCTACCAAGAGACCCAGTACTTC,CASSDRGLYQETQYF
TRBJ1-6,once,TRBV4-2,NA,TGTGCCAGCAGCCCCTCTACCAATTCACCCCTCCACTTT,CASSPSTNSPLHF
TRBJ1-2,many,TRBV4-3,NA,TGCGCCAGCAGCCAAGGCCCCGGGGAATACTATGGCTACACCTTC,CASSQGPGEYYGYTF
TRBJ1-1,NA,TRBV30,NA,TGTGCCTGGACAACAGTTCGAGCTATGAACACTGAAGCTTTCTTT,CAWTTVRAMNTEAFF
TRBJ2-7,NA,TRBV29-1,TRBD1,TGCAGCGTTGTCCGGACAGGGAAAAACGAGCAGTACTTC,CSVVRTGKNEQYF
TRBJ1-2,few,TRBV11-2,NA,TGTGCCAGCAGCCCAGGGACAAGCTATGGCTACACCTTC,CASSPGTSYGYTF
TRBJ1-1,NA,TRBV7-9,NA,TGTGCCAGCAGCTTGTTCTGGAACACTGAAGCTTTCTTT,CASSLFWNTEAFF
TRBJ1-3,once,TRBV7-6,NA,TGTGCCAGCAGCCCGACAGTCTCTGGAAACACCATATATTTT,CASSPTVSGNTIYF
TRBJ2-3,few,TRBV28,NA,TGTGCCAGCGGCCGAGATACGCAGTATTTT,CASGRDTQYF
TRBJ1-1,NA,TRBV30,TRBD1,TGTGCCTGGGGACAGGGGAGAGGGAACACTGAAGCTTTCTTT,CAWGQGRGNTEAFF
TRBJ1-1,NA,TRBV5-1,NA,TGCGCCAGCAGTGGGCAGGGATCCACTGAAGCTTTCTTT,CASSGQGSTEAFF
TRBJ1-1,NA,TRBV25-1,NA,TGTGCCAGCAGTGTAACAGGGAGGGAGGCTGAAGCTTTCTTT,CASSVTGREAEAFF
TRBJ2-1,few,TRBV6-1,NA,TGTGCCAGCAGTCGGGACTCGAAATATGAGCAGTTCTTC,CASSRDSKYEQFF
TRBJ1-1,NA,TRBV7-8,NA,TGTGCCAGCAGCCCCCTAGGAGAGGCCCTGAACACTGAAGCTTTCTTT,CASSPLGEALNTEAFF
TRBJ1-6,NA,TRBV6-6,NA,TGTGCCAGCAGCAGGGAATGGTATAATTCACCCCTCCACTTT,CASSREWYNSPLHF
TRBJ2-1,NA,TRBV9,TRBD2,TGTGCCAGCAGCCCCTTAGCGGGGGGGCTCTACAATGAGCAGTTCTTC,CASSPLAGGLYNEQFF
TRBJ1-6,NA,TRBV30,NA,TGCGCCTGGAGGTCCGGGGTGCAGGTTGTTTCACCCCTCCACTTT,CAWRSGVQVVSPLHF
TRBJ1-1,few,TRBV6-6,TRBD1,TGTGCCAGCACCCCGGGGACAGGGGGCACTGAAGCTTTCTTT,CASTPGTGGTEAFF
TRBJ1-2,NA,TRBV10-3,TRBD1,TGTGCCATCACAGAGACAGGGGGGAACTATGGCTACACCTTC,CAITETGGNYGYTF
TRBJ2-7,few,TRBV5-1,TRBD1,TGCGCCAGCAAAGACAGGGACGTGCCCCCCGAGCAGTACTTC,CASKDRDVPPEQYF
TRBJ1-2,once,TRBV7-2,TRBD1,TGTGCCAGCAGCCTGCCCCCCGGGACAGGGGGGACCTATGGCTACACCTTC,CASSLPPGTGGTYGYTF
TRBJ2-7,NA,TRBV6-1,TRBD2,TGTGCCAGCAGTGCTCAAGCGGGGGGCCCAGAGGAGCAGTACTTC,CASSAQAGGPEEQYF
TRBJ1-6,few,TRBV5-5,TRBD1,TGTGCCAGCAGCTTCCAGACAGGGATGAATTCACCCCTCCACTTT,CASSFQTGMNSPLHF
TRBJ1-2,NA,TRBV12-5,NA,TGTGCTAGTGGTTCCCCCTCGGGGGGCGGCTATGGCTACACCTTC,CASGSPSGGGYGYTF
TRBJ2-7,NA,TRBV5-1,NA,TGCGCCAGCAGCTTGGCCGCGGGGAGTCAAACCCACTCCTACGAGCAGTACTTC,CASSLAAGSQTHSYEQYF
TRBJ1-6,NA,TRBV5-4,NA,TGTGCCAGCAGCATACAGGGTGTTGGTTCACCCCTCCACTTT,CASSIQGVGSPLHF
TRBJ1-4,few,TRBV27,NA,TGTGCCAGCAGGTACACCTCAACTAATGAAAAACTGTTTTTT,CASRYTSTNEKLFF
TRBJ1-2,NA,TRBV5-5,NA,TGTGCCAGCAGCTTGACACGTAACTATGGCTACACCTTC,CASSLTRNYGYTF